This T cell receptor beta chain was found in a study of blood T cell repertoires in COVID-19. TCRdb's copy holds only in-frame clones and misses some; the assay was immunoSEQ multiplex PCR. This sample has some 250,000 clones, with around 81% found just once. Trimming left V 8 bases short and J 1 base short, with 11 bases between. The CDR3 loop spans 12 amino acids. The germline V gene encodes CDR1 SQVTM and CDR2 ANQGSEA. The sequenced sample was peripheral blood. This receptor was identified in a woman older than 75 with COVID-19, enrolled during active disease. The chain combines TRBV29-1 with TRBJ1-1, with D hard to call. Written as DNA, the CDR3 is TGCAGCATCTTAGCAAGGAACACTGAAGCTTTCTTT. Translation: CSILARNTEAFF.